Listed below are T cell receptor beta chains from one sample, sequenced in a study of molecular identifiers for immune sequencing clone quantification. TCRdb processed the PCR reads anew with MiXCR; each CDR3 protein has one entry. The data hold 550,000 to 750,000 distinct CDR3 sequences, with 15% to 20% observed a single time. Sequencing was performed on naive CD8+ T cells from blood, with Jurkat cell RNA spiked in. These receptors were collected from a human donor in good health. Some libraries in this study had Jurkat cell RNA spiked in. CDR3s include the opening cysteine and the closing phenylalanine or tryptophan.

TRBV6-5	TRBJ2-2	CASSSWTGRNTGELFF
TRBV28	TRBJ2-5	CASSLSPSDSQETQYF
TRBV30	TRBJ2-1	CAWSVGQGYEQFF
TRBV6-5	TRBJ2-3	CASNALGDTQYF
TRBV2	TRBJ2-7	CASSENWDSRYEQYF
TRBV5-1	TRBJ2-7	CASSSGTSGYEQYF
TRBV4-1	TRBJ2-2	CASSQGGPGELFF
TRBV30	TRBJ1-5	CAWSPGQGGLEPQHF
TRBV5-1	TRBJ2-7	CASSLGTLAGPEQYF
TRBV10-2	TRBJ2-2	CASSAGQSNTGELFF
TRBV19	TRBJ2-7	CASSPSAGSYEQYF
TRBV12-3/TRBV12-4	TRBJ1-2	CASSTGTSTGYTF
TRBV23-1	TRBJ1-1	CASSQPRDRENTEAFF
TRBV30	TRBJ1-6	CAWGQGYNSPLHF
TRBV7-2	TRBJ2-5	CASSFSGSKETQYF
TRBV27	TRBJ2-7	CASSFMGGYEQYF
TRBV9	TRBJ2-7	CASSTGQGTVYEQYF
TRBV19	TRBJ2-3	CASSLQVASTDTQYF
TRBV7-9	TRBJ2-1	CASSAGPFGGNEQFF
TRBV5-4	TRBJ2-3	CASRRSTDTQYF
TRBV9	TRBJ1-3	CVSSGSSGNTIYF
TRBV20-1	TRBJ1-2	CSARNQGAAGGYTF
TRBV6-5	TRBJ2-2	CASSYYSGNTGELFF
TRBV7-9	TRBJ2-3	CASSPPVDTQYF
TRBV20-1	TRBJ1-1	CSAREAPGQPNTEAFF
TRBV7-2	TRBJ2-1	CASSNIGDYNEQFF
TRBV9	TRBJ2-2	CASSVVRDGYTGELFF
TRBV27	TRBJ2-2	CASSTGTIRAGELFF
TRBV6-2/TRBV6-3	TRBJ1-4	CASSYSNQDDTTSNEKLFF
TRBV6-5	TRBJ2-7	CASSYSGTGGVYEQYF